One and the same sample provided the 14 T cell receptor beta chains below, sequenced in a study of blood T cell repertoires in COVID-19. Produced via immunoSEQ multiplex PCR; TCRdb's table is partial and in-frame only. Among 85,000 to 130,000 clones listed, 80% to 95% were seen once. Sequenced: peripheral blood. These TCRs come from a man in his 70s with acute or convalescent COVID-19.

This chain joins TRBV6-5 and TRBJ1-1; 7 nucleotides agree with TRBD1. CDR1 MNHEY and CDR2 SVGAGI come from the germline V gene. V trimming: 6 bases; J trimming: 0 bases; junction bases outside the gene matches: 7. This CDR3 comprises 15 residues. In DNA form, the CDR3 reads TGTGCCAGCAGACCGGACAGGTCGATGAACACTGAAGCTTTCTTT. This gives the protein CASRPDRSMNTEAFF.

A single count supports this clone. The rearrangement joins TRBV10-2 to TRBJ2-2; 10 positions agree with TRBD2. The CDR3 is 15 residues long. With V trimmed by 4 bases and J by 3 bases, 2 bases remained unmatched. Germline CDR1 WSHSY, CDR2 SAAADI. CDR3 loop: CASSAAGGDTGELFF. Written as DNA, the CDR3 is TGCGCCAGCAGTGCAGCGGGAGGGGACACCGGGGAGCTGTTTTTT.

The V gene is TRBV30, the J gene TRBJ1-5; 8 bases map to TRBD1. Germline V gene lookup returns CDR1 GTSNPN and CDR2 SVGIG (reference sequence). The CDR3 runs to 13 residues. The V segment lost 4 bases and the J segment 3 bases; nucleotides outside the gene matches: 2. The CDR3 reads CAWNRGANQPQHF. The CDR3 DNA reads TGTGCCTGGAACAGGGGGGCCAATCAGCCCCAGCATTTT.

The chain recombines TRBV5-5 with TRBJ2-7, with D possibly TRBD2 on 6 matching bases. With 1 base removed from V and 7 bases from J, the gap between germline ends came to 15 bases. The CDR3 length is 14 residues. Germline loops: CDR1 SGHKS, CDR2 YYEKEE (reference sequence). CDR3 bases: TGTGCCAGCAGCTTGAATGGCGGGACGAGGGAGCAGTACTTC. Encoded protein: CASSLNGGTREQYF.

J is TRBJ2-4 and V is TRBV7-6; 8 positions match TRBD1. CDR3 length equals 13 residues. Germline-derived CDR1 and CDR2 are SGHVS and FNYEAQ. V was pared by 5 bases and J by 7 bases, with 4 bases of the junction left unmatched. CDR3 loop: CASSTTGENIQYF. Written as DNA, the CDR3 is TGTGCCAGCAGCACGACAGGGGAGAACATTCAGTACTTC.

The genes are TRBV24-1 and TRBJ2-3; D gene ambiguous. The germline CDR1 and CDR2 sequences are KGHDR and SFDVKD. The CDR3 totals 15 residues. V was trimmed by 5 bases and J by 2 bases, leaving 13 bases between them. CDR3 residues: CATSATLGTTDTQYF. CDR3 nucleotides: TGTGCCACCAGTGCCACCCTGGGCACCACAGATACGCAGTATTTT.

This clone was detected once. The rearrangement uses TRBV10-1 and TRBJ1-1; D possibly corresponds to TRBD1 (5 bases). Trimming stripped 4 bases from V and 4 bases from J, with 10 bases between. CDR1 and CDR2 (germline): WNHNN, SYGVQD (reference sequence). The length of the CDR3 is 13 residues. The CDR3 reads CASSVGVSTEAFF. The CDR3 coding sequence is TGCGCCAGCAGTGTAGGGGTTAGCACTGAAGCTTTCTTT.

The V gene is TRBV27, the J gene TRBJ1-2; 7 bases agree with TRBD1. Germline CDR1 and CDR2: MNHEY and SMNVEV (reference sequence). There are 16 residues in the CDR3. Trimming removed 4 bases from V and 3 bases from J; junction bases left unmatched: 11. The CDR3 bases are TGTGCCAGCAGTTATGCTCAGGGGGAGAGGGACTATGGCTACACCTTC. This translates into CASSYAQGERDYGYTF.

This clone has more than one count but fewer than ten. The genes are TRBV18 and TRBJ2-1; D perhaps matches TRBD1 (5 bases). The CDR3 consists of 15 residues. Germline-derived CDR1 and CDR2 are KGHSH and LQKENI. The ends were cut back, 3 bases at V and 9 bases at J, with 18 bases in the middle. In DNA, the CDR3 is TGTGCCAGCTCACCCCAGGGCCCTCCCCCAGGTGAGCAGTTCTTC. Translating it yields CASSPQGPPPGEQFF.

The chain combines TRBV7-7 with TRBJ1-5, with D possibly TRBD1 on 5 matching bases. CDR3 length: 16 amino acids. Trimming removed 1 base at V and 0 bases at J, with 10 bases between. Germline V gene sequence: CDR1 SSHAT, CDR2 FNYEAQ (reference sequence). The CDR3 DNA sequence: TGTGCCAGCAGCTTAGGGTCAGGGAATAGCAATCAGCCCCAGCATTTT. It specifies CASSLGSGNSNQPQHF.

This clone was seen once. This chain connects TRBV18 to TRBJ2-7, with D possibly TRBD1 on 8 matching bases. Per germline, CDR1 KGHSH and CDR2 LQKENI. CDR3 length: 15 amino acids. Between the trimmed V and J ends, which lost 2 bases and 6 bases, there was a span of 17 bases. The CDR3: CASSPNSHRGGEQYF. CDR3 DNA: TGTGCCAGCTCACCAAATTCTCACAGGGGGGGCGAGCAGTACTTC.

The chain employs TRBV18 and TRBJ2-3, with D maybe TRBD2 (6 bases). CDR1 and CDR2 (germline): KGHSH, LQKENI. V lost 5 bases and J lost 3, with 15 bases in between. The CDR3 is made up of 15 amino acids. The CDR3 DNA reads as TGTGCCAGCTCAGGGCCGGGACTCAGTACAGATACGCAGTATTTT. Its protein is CASSGPGLSTDTQYF. The variable domain in full, completed from reference TRBV18 and TRBJ2-3, reads NAGVMQNPRHLVRRRGQEARLRCSPMKGHSHVYWYRQLPEEGLKFMVYLQKENIIDESGMPKERFSAEFPKEGPSILRIQQVVRGDSAAYFCASSGPGLSTDTQYFGPGTRLTVL.

The chain recombines TRBV6-5 with TRBJ2-1; unclear D gene. Trimming removed 0 bases from V and 5 bases from J, with 8 bases in between. Germline lookup yields CDR1 MNHEY and CDR2 SVGAGI. This CDR3 is 14 amino acids long. DNA of the CDR3: TGTGCCAGCAGTTACTCGTCCCCTAACAATGAGCAGTTCTTC. Translated: CASSYSSPNNEQFF.

V usage is TRBV7-9 and J usage is TRBJ2-5, with 8 bases aligning to TRBD2. Germline V gene data show CDR1 as SEHNR and CDR2 as FQNEAQ (reference sequence). Trimming at V came to 10 bases and at J to 2 bases, leaving 6 bases not matched to a gene. The CDR3 contains 13 residues. The CDR3 DNA sequence: TGTGCCACGGGGGGGCAGGGTCAAGAGACCCAGTACTTC. Translation gives CATGGQGQETQYF.